The entry below describes one T cell receptor beta chain. The antigen is undetermined. The sample is drawn from a study of CD8 T cells in ankylosing spondylitis. MiXCR, run by TCRdb on the 5' RACE reads, gives a single entry per CDR3 protein. The table shows around 770,000 distinct CDR3 sequences, with 10% to 15% occurring only once. General observations from the study: Seven to nine highly homologous variants formed a TCR beta motif that appeared characteristic of ankylosing spondylitis blood.

The sequence came from a male donor with ankylosing spondylitis. The sequenced sample consisted of blood, either unsorted or a sorted T cell fraction (not recorded which).

CDR3 in amino acids: CASSLTPLKGWNTEAFF. The DNA for the CDR3 is TGTGCCAGCAGCTTAACCCCTCTGAAGGGGTGGAACACTGAAGCTTTCTTT. The chain combines TRBV7-2 with TRBJ1-1, with a tentative D call TRBD1 (5 bases). Between the trimmed V and J ends, which lost 2 bases and 1 base, there was a span of 17 bases. This CDR3 comprises 17 residues. CDR1 and CDR2 (germline): SGHTA, FQGNSA.